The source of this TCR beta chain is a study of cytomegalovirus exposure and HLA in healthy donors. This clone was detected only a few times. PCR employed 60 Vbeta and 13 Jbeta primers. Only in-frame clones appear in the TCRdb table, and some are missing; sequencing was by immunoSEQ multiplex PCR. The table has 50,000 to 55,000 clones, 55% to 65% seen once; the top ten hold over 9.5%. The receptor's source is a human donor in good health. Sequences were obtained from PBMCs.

CDR3 coding DNA: TGTGCCAGCAGTCCCCTCGCGACAGGGGAGGTCTATGGCTACACCTTC. Residues: CASSPLATGEVYGYTF. J is TRBJ1-2 and V is TRBV27; 8 bases are a match to TRBD1. V shed 5 bases and J 4 bases; nucleotides not matched to a gene: 12. CDR1 is MNHEY and CDR2 is SMNVEV in the germline V gene (reference sequence). The CDR3 has 16 amino acids.